The clone carrying this T cell receptor beta chain was detected only a few times. The antigen remains undetermined. This CDR3 region has 11 residues. The V gene's germline CDR1 is SQVTM and CDR2 ANQGSEA. Positive CCR7 selection of CD45RO-negative cells yielded the naive CD8 cells, and terminally differentiated effector memory CD45RA+ cells were excluded. The sample belongs to a study of shared clonotypes between healthy human individuals. Per sorted-subset replicate PCR, input was around 200 ng DNA, representing about 29,000 T cell genomes. The method was immunoSEQ multiplex PCR; TCRdb's version includes in-frame clones alone and lacks a portion of them. The data contain around 2.1 million clones, about 92% of them singletons. Regarding the study as a whole: Only a few donors were included, so the genetic and exposure-history diversity represented was limited. A handful of donors shared around 5% of their naive CD4 clonotypes. Read depth was anticipated to influence clonotype sharing among donors.

This TCR came from a man younger than 30 in good health. Some clones in this sample may be carry-over from other donors' samples. The rearrangement uses TRBV29-1 and TRBJ2-1, with a tentative D call TRBD2 (5 bases). Source material: naive CD8+ T cells from PBMCs. The CDR3 loop is CSAGLNNEQFF. CDR3 bases: TGCAGTGCCGGACTCAACAATGAGCAGTTCTTC.